The 26 T cell receptor beta chains reported below all come from one sample, sequenced in a study of blood T cell repertoires in COVID-19. The method was immunoSEQ multiplex PCR; TCRdb's version includes in-frame clones alone and lacks a portion of them. In the table there are 150,000 to 200,000 clones, 65% to 85% of which are singletons. The sample consisted of peripheral blood. The receptor set was obtained from a man aged 55 to 70 with active or convalescent COVID-19.

This chain uses TRBV11-2 with TRBJ1-2; tentative D call: TRBD1 (5 bases). Trimming pared 1 base from V and 3 bases from J, leaving 9 bases between. The CDR3 covers 14 residues. In germline, CDR1 is SGHAT, CDR2 FQNNGV. CDR3 residues: CASSLGSRDYGYTF. The CDR3 nucleotides are TGTGCCAGCAGCTTAGGGAGCAGGGACTATGGCTACACCTTC.

The chain has TRBV9 and TRBJ1-2; D is undetermined. V lost 3 bases to trimming and J lost 1 base, with 7 bases between them. The length of the CDR3 is 13 residues. The germline V gene encodes CDR1 SGDLS and CDR2 YYNGEE. The CDR3 DNA reads TGTGCCAGCAGCGCCAGTCTTAACTATGGCTACACCTTC. It is translated as CASSASLNYGYTF.

A few counts support this clone. The chain carries TRBV5-5 and TRBJ2-2, with 13 bases that match TRBD2. Germline CDR1 and CDR2: SGHKS and YYEKEE (reference sequence). J lost 5 bases, V lost 4 bases, and 5 bases had no gene match. This CDR3 contains 16 residues. The CDR3 loop reads CASSRRLAGGTGELFF. The CDR3, as DNA: TGTGCCAGCAGCAGACGACTAGCGGGAGGAACCGGGGAGCTGTTTTTT.

This chain uses TRBV3-1 (or the pseudogene TRBV3-2) with TRBJ2-5; 7 bases agree with TRBD1. Germline V gene lookup returns CDR1 LGHDT and CDR2 YNNKEL (reference sequence). Unmatched junction bases numbered 8, after V lost 5 bases and J lost 5 bases. CDR3 length equals 14 residues. The CDR3 loop reads CASSERTGSETQYF. The DNA of the CDR3 is TGTGCCAGCAGCGAGAGGACAGGATCGGAGACCCAGTACTTC.

The rearrangement joins TRBV24-1 to TRBJ2-5, with TRBD1 matching over 7 bases. The CDR3 covers 14 residues. Germline CDR1 and CDR2: KGHDR and SFDVKD. Trimming removed 9 bases from V and 10 bases from J; junction bases left unmatched: 16. The CDR3 loop reads CATEGQTPSEGQYF. The CDR3 DNA reads TGTGCCACCGAGGGACAGACACCCAGTGAAGGCCAGTACTTC.

V and J are TRBV18 and TRBJ2-3, with 10 bases that match TRBD1. V dropped 3 bases and J dropped 2; count of bases not matched to a gene: 11. This CDR3 comprises 18 residues. Germline V gives CDR1 KGHSH, CDR2 LQKENI. The CDR3 DNA reads TGTGCCAGCTCACCCCTAGGACAGGGGGTTTCCTCCACAGATACGCAGTATTTT. It specifies CASSPLGQGVSSTDTQYF. The full variable domain, in which reference TRBV18 and TRBJ2-3 provide the parts outside the CDR3, is NAGVMQNPRHLVRRRGQEARLRCSPMKGHSHVYWYRQLPEEGLKFMVYLQKENIIDESGMPKERFSAEFPKEGPSILRIQQVVRGDSAAYFCASSPLGQGVSSTDTQYFGPGTRLTVL.

The rearrangement joins TRBV7-3 to TRBJ2-1, with D possibly being TRBD2 (5 bases). There are 15 residues in the CDR3. The germline CDR1 and CDR2 sequences are SGHTA and FQGTGA. Trimming took 3 bases from V and 5 from J, leaving 14 bases between them. CDR3 nucleotides: TGTGCCAGCAGCTTTGAGGGCCTCCCCCACAATGAGCAGTTCTTC. Translated, it gives CASSFEGLPHNEQFF.

This sequence joins TRBV29-1 and TRBJ2-5; 11 positions agree with TRBD2. The CDR3 contains 13 residues. V lost 6 bases, J lost 5 bases, and 5 bases stayed unmatched. Germline V gene lookup returns CDR1 SQVTM and CDR2 ANQGSEA. CDR3 in amino acids: CSVQTSGMETQYF. The CDR3 region has the DNA TGCAGCGTCCAGACTAGCGGGATGGAGACCCAGTACTTC.

The V and J genes are TRBV5-1 and TRBJ2-7; possibly TRBD2 for D (5 bases). CDR3 size: 15 residues. With 7 bases removed from V and 0 bases from J, the gap between germline ends came to 17 bases. Germline V lookup: CDR1 SGHRS, CDR2 YFSETQ. Here the CDR3 DNA reads TGCGCCAGCCGTGAAGGGAGCAGGAGCTCCTACGAGCAGTACTTC. It codes for CASREGSRSSYEQYF. The variable domain in full, with the rest retrieved from reference TRBV5-1 and TRBJ2-7, is KAGVTQTPRYLIKTRGQQVTLSCSPISGHRSVSWYQQTPGQGLQFLFEYFSETQRNKGNFPGRFSGRQFSNSRSEMNVSTLELGDSALYLCASREGSRSSYEQYFGPGTRLTVT.

The chain is built from TRBV5-1 and TRBJ2-7; 14 bases are shared with TRBD2. With V trimmed by 4 bases and J by 7 bases, 16 bases remained unmatched. The germline gives CDR1 SGHRS, CDR2 YFSETQ. The CDR3 runs 18 residues. DNA of the CDR3: TGCGCCAGCAGCCGCTCCCACGGGACTAGCGGGAGTCTGGGTGAGCAGTACTTC. It translates to CASSRSHGTSGSLGEQYF.

The rearrangement uses TRBV13 and TRBJ2-7, with 15 bases that match TRBD2. Trimming removed 3 bases from V and 0 bases from J; junction bases left unmatched: 9. CDR1 and CDR2 from the germline V gene are PRHDT and FYEKMQ (reference sequence). This CDR3 is 19 amino acids long. CDR3 sequence: CASSFRGLAGGKSSYEQYF. As DNA, the CDR3 is TGTGCCAGCAGCTTTCGCGGACTAGCGGGAGGGAAGAGCTCCTACGAGCAGTACTTC.

The genes are TRBV6-6 and TRBJ2-4, with D perhaps matching TRBD2 (6 bases). The CDR3 has 14 amino acids. V lost 8 bases and J 6 bases, leaving 17 bases between the germline ends. The germline CDR1 and CDR2 sequences are MNHNY and SVGAGI (reference sequence). Written as DNA, the CDR3 is TGTGCCAGCGGGAACTCGGGGGTGGGAAACATTCAGTACTTC. Protein product: CASGNSGVGNIQYF.

The genes are TRBV14 and TRBJ1-1; 8 bases align to TRBD1. The length of the CDR3 is 14 residues. After removal of 1 base from V and 5 bases from J, the junction contained 3 bases not matched to a gene. CDR1 SGHDN and CDR2 FVKESK come from the germline V gene. DNA of the CDR3: TGTGCCAGCAGCCAAGGGACAGGGCGGACTGAAGCTTTCTTT. This translates into CASSQGTGRTEAFF.

The chain has TRBV5-1 and TRBJ2-5; D is unresolved. Trimming stripped 0 bases from V and 2 bases from J, with 14 bases between. CDR3 length: 16 amino acids. Per the germline V gene, CDR1 is SGHRS and CDR2 is YFSETQ. This chain's CDR3 is CASSLATAQLQETQYF. CDR3 coding DNA: TGCGCCAGCAGCTTGGCTACGGCACAACTACAAGAGACCCAGTACTTC.

This clone was picked up a small number of times. Other DNA sequences in the sample encode the same CDR3. CDR3 DNA sequence: TGCAGTGCTAGTGGCGGGGGCGAGACCCAGTACTTC. Its protein product is CSASGGGETQYF. V gene TRBV20-1 combines with J gene TRBJ2-5; TRBD2 might be the D (7 bases). The CDR3 is 12 amino acids. Germline V gives CDR1 DFQATT, CDR2 SNEGSKA (reference sequence). Deletions cut 3 bases from V and 5 bases from J, with 10 bases between.

The V gene is TRBV7-9, the J gene TRBJ1-2; TRBD1 aligns across 9 bases. V trimming: 5 bases; J trimming: 4 bases; junction bases outside the gene matches: 8. CDR3 length equals 15 residues. Germline V gene lookup returns CDR1 SEHNR and CDR2 FQNEAQ (reference sequence). The DNA of the CDR3 is TGTGCCAGCAGCCCCCTGGAGGGACAGGGCTATGGCTACACCTTC. It encodes CASSPLEGQGYGYTF.

The chain couples TRBV27 to TRBJ2-1; 8 positions match TRBD2. The length of the CDR3 is 14 residues. The junction had 7 bases not matched to a gene; V was cut back by 6 bases and J by 6 bases. Germline V gene sequence: CDR1 MNHEY, CDR2 SMNVEV (reference sequence). The CDR3 spells CASRGVAGINEQFF. DNA for the CDR3: TGTGCCAGCAGAGGGGTAGCGGGAATCAATGAGCAGTTCTTC.

This sequence joins TRBV28 and TRBJ2-7; 8 bases are shared with TRBD2. V gave up 2 bases and J gave up 0 bases; unmatched junction bases: 3. Germline V gene data show CDR1 as MDHEN and CDR2 as SYDVKM. The CDR3 is made up of 15 amino acids. The CDR3 DNA reads as TGTGCCAGCAGTTTAAGCCTAGCGGGCTCCTACGAGCAGTACTTC. Translation: CASSLSLAGSYEQYF.

The CDR3 nucleotides are TGTGCCAGCAGCCCGGCGGGGGGGATCAACGAGCAGTACTTC. Residues: CASSPAGGINEQYF. This chain uses TRBV6-5 with TRBJ2-7; 9 nucleotides line up with TRBD2. With V trimmed by 6 bases and J by 5 bases, 8 bases remained unmatched. The CDR3 loop spans 14 amino acids. CDR1 is MNHEY and CDR2 is SVGAGI in the germline V gene.

The gene calls are TRBV7-3 and TRBJ2-3; unclear D gene. The CDR3 is 13 residues long. Germline V CDR1 and CDR2: SGHTA, FQGTGA. V lost 4 bases, J lost 3 bases, and 8 bases lay in between. In nucleotides, the CDR3 is TGTGCCAGCAGCTCCCAGGCGACAGATACGCAGTATTTT. Translated: CASSSQATDTQYF.

V usage is TRBV18 and J usage is TRBJ1-6; D unresolved. Trimming took 2 bases from V and 13 from J, leaving 12 bases between them. Germline CDR1 and CDR2: KGHSH and LQKENI. CDR3 length: 13 residues. The CDR3 reads CASSPKPTGPLHF. DNA for the CDR3: TGTGCCAGCTCACCAAAGCCCACGGGTCCCCTCCACTTT.

The chain joins TRBV16 to TRBJ2-1; D gene ambiguous. The V and J ends lost 0 bases and 4 bases respectively, with 7 bases between them. Germline V gene lookup returns CDR1 KGHSY and CDR2 FQNENV. The CDR3 is 14 amino acids. The CDR3 DNA follows: TGTGCCAGCAGCCAATCAGGCGGTTACAATGAGCAGTTCTTC. Residues: CASSQSGGYNEQFF.

This clone was observed a few times. The genes are TRBV4-1 and TRBJ2-6, with TRBD1 matching over 8 bases. Trimming at V came to 3 bases and at J to 3 bases, leaving 4 bases not matched to a gene. The CDR3 loop spans 16 amino acids. Germline V gene data show CDR1 as MGHRA and CDR2 as YSYEKL. CDR3 coding DNA: TGCGCCAGCAGCCAGGACGACAGGGGTGGGGCCAACGTCCTGACTTTC. It yields the protein CASSQDDRGGANVLTF.

The V call is TRBV18, the J call TRBJ2-3; D is possibly TRBD1 (6 bases). The V gene's germline CDR1 is KGHSH and CDR2 LQKENI. Trimming took 3 bases from V and 5 from J, leaving 9 bases between them. The CDR3 length is 13 residues. In DNA, the CDR3 is TGTGCCAGCTCACCGGGGGACAAAGATACGCAGTATTTT. It yields the protein CASSPGDKDTQYF.

The chain combines TRBV6-6 with TRBJ1-1; TRBD1 agrees at 7 bases. After removal of 9 bases from V and 5 bases from J, the junction contained 6 bases not matched to a gene. CDR1 and CDR2 from the germline V gene are MNHNY and SVGAGI (reference sequence). This CDR3 spans 12 amino acids. CDR3 sequence reads: CASGRDRTEAFF. The CDR3 nucleotides are TGTGCCAGTGGCCGGGACAGAACTGAAGCTTTCTTT.

The rearrangement links TRBV9 to TRBJ1-3; D gene uncertain. The CDR3 runs 12 residues. With 4 bases removed from V and 4 bases from J, the gap between germline ends came to 6 bases. Germline V lookup: CDR1 SGDLS, CDR2 YYNGEE. The CDR3 reads CASSWSGNTIYF. In nucleotides, the CDR3 is TGTGCCAGCAGCTGGAGCGGAAACACCATATATTTT.